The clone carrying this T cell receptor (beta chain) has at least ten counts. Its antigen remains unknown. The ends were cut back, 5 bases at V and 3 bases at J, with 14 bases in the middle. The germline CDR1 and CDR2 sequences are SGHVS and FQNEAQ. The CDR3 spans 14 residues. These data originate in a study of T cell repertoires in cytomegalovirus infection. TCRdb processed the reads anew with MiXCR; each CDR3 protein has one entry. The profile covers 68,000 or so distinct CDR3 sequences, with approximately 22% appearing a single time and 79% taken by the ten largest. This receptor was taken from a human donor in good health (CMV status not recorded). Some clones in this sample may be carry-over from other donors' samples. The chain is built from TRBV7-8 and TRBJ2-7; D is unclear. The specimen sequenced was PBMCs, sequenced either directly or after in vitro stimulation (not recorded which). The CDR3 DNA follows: TGTGCCAGCAGCCCCTCTAGGCTAAACTACGAGCAGTACTTC. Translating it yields CASSPSRLNYEQYF.